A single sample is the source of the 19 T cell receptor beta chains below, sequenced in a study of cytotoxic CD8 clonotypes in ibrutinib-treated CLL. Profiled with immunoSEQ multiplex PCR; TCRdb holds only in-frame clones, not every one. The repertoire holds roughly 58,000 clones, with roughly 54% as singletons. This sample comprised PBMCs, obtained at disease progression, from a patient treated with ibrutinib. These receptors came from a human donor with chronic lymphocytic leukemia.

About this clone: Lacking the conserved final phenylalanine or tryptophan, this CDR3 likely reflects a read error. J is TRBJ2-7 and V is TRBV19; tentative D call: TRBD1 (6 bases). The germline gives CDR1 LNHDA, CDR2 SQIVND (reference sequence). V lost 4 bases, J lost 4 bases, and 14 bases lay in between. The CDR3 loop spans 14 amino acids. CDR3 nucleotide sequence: TGTGCCAGTAGTAAAGTGGGACAAAGATACGAGCAGTACCTC. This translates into CASSKVGQRYEQYL.

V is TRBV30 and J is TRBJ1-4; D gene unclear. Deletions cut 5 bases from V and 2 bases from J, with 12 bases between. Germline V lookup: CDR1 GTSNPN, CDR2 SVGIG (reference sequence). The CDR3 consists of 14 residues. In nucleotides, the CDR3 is TGTGCCTGGGCGAGGCGGGTTACTAATGAAAAACTGTTTTTT. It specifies CAWARRVTNEKLFF.

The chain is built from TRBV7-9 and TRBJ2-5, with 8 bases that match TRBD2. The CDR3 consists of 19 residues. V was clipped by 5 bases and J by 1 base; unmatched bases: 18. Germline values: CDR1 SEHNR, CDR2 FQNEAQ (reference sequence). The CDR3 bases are TGTGCCAGCAGCGGGCTCGCGCGGGAGGTCCGTTATGCCCAAGAGACCCAGTACTTC. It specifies CASSGLAREVRYAQETQYF.

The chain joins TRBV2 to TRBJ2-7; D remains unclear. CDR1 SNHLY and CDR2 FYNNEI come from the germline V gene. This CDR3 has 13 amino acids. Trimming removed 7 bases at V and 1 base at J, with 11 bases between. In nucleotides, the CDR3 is TGTGCCAGCACGGCTCGGCAGTCCTACGAGCAGTACTTC. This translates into CASTARQSYEQYF. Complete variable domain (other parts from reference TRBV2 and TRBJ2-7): EPEVTQTPSHQVTQMGQEVILRCVPISNHLYFYWYRQILGQKVEFLVSFYNNEISEKSEIFDDQFSVERPDGSNFTLKIRSTKLEDSAMYFCASTARQSYEQYFGPGTRLTVT.

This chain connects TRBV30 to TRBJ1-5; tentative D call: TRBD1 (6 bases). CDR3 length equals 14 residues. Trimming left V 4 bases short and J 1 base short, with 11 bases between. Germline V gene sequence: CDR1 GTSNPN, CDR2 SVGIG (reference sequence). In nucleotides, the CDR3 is TGTGCCTGGAAGAAGGGGGGCAGCAATCAGCCCCAGCATTTT. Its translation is CAWKKGGSNQPQHF. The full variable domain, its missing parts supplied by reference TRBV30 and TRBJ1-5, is SQTIHQWPATLVQPVGSPLSLECTVEGTSNPNLYWYRQAAGRGLQLLFYSVGIGQISSEVPQNLSASRPQDRQFILSSKKLLLSDSGFYLCAWKKGGSNQPQHFGDGTRLSIL.

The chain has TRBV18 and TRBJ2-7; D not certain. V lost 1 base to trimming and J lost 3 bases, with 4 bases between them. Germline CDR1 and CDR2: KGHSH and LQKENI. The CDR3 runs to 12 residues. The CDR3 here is CASSPQDYEQYF. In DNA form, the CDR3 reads TGTGCCAGCTCACCACAGGACTACGAGCAGTACTTC.

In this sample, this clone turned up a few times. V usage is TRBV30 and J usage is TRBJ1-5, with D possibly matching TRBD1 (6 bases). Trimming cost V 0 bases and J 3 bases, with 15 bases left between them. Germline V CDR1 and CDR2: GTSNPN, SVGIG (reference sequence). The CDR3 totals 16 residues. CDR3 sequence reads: CAWSVYRASSNQPQHF. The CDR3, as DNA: TGTGCCTGGAGTGTATACAGGGCGTCCTCCAATCAGCCCCAGCATTTT.

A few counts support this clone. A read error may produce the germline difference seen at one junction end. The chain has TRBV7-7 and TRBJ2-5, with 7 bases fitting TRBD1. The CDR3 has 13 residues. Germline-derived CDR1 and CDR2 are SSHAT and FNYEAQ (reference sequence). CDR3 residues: CASSPGGQETQYF. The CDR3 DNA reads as TGTGCTAGCAGCCCAGGGGGTCAAGAGACCCAGTACTTC.

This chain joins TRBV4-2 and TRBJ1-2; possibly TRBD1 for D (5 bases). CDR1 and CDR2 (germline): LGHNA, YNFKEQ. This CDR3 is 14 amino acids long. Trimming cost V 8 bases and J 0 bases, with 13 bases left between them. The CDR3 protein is CASGRQLANYGYTF. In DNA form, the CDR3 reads TGTGCCAGCGGGAGACAGCTTGCTAACTATGGCTACACCTTC.

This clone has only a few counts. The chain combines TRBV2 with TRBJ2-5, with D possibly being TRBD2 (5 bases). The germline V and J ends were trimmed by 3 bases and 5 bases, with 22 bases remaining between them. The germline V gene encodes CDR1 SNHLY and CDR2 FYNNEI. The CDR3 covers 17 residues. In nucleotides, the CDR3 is TGTGCCAGCAGTGACCCCGAGGGCCGAGGCCCTCGGGAGACCCAGTACTTC. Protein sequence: CASSDPEGRGPRETQYF.

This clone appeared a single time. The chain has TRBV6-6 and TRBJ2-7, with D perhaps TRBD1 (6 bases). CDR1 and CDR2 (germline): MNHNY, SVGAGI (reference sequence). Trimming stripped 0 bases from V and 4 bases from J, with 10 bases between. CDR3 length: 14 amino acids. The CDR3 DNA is TGTGCCAGCAGTTACTCGGCAGGGGAGTACGAGCAGTACTTC. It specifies CASSYSAGEYEQYF.

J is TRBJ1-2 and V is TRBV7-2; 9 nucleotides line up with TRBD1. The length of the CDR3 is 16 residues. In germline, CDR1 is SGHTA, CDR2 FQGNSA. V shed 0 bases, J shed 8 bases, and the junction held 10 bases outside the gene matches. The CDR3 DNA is TGTGCCAGCAGCTTAGCACCGGACAGGGGAGTAAGGGGCTACACCTTC. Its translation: CASSLAPDRGVRGYTF.

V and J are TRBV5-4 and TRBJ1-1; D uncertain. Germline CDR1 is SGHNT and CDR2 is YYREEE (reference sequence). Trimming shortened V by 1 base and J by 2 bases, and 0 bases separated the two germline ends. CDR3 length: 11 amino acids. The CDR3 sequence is CASSLNTEAFF. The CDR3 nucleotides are TGTGCCAGCAGCTTGAACACTGAAGCTTTCTTT.

The CDR3 sequence: CASSPGQKNTEAFF. The CDR3 region has the DNA TGTGCCAGCAGCCCGGGACAGAAGAACACTGAAGCTTTCTTT. The J gene is TRBJ1-1, the V gene TRBV5-4; TRBD1 matches at 7 bases. With V trimmed by 4 bases and J by 1 base, 4 bases remained unmatched. CDR3 length: 14 amino acids. Looked up from germline, CDR1 is SGHNT and CDR2 is YYREEE (reference sequence).

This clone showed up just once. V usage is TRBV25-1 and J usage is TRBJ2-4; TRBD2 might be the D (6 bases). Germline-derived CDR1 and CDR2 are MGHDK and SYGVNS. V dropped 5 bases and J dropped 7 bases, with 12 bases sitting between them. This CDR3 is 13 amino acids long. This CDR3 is CASSWGERNIQYF. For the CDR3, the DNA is TGTGCCAGCAGTTGGGGGGAGCGGAACATTCAGTACTTC.

The CDR3 loop reads CASSLTPGTDTQYF. The CDR3 coding sequence is TGTGCCAGCAGCTTAACCCCGGGCACAGATACGCAGTATTTT. The chain uses TRBV7-3 and TRBJ2-3; D uncertain. The CDR3 has 14 amino acids. Germline lookup yields CDR1 SGHTA and CDR2 FQGTGA. V was trimmed by 0 bases and J by 1 base, leaving 5 bases between them.

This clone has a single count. The DNA for the CDR3 is TGTGCCAGCAGCCGAAAGCCCCGGACAGGCTTTACCTACGAGCAGTACTTC. Amino acids: CASSRKPRTGFTYEQYF. The chain carries TRBV5-6 and TRBJ2-7; 7 bases agree with TRBD1. The germline V gene encodes CDR1 SGHDT and CDR2 YYEEEE. The V and J ends lost 4 bases and 2 bases, in that order; junction bases with no gene match: 15. The CDR3 length is 17 residues. The whole variable domain, remainder taken from reference TRBV5-6 and TRBJ2-7, is DAGVTQSPTHLIKTRGQQVTLRCSPKSGHDTVSWYQQALGQGPQFIFQYYEEEERQRGNFPDRFSGHQFPNYSSELNVNALLLGDSALYLCASSRKPRTGFTYEQYFGPGTRLTVT.

Here the CDR3 reads CASSLTGTSVTDTQYF. The CDR3 region has the DNA TGTGCCAGCTCACTCACCGGGACTAGCGTCACAGATACGCAGTATTTT. The V call is TRBV18, the J call TRBJ2-3; TRBD2 matches at 10 bases. The ends lost 4 bases at V and 2 bases at J; junction bases unmatched: 6. Germline lookup yields CDR1 KGHSH and CDR2 LQKENI. This CDR3 has 16 residues.

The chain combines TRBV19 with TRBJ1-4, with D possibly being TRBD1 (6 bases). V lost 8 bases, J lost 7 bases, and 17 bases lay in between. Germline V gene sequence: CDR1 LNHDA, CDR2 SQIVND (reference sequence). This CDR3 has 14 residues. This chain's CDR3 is CASRQRGEGEKLFF. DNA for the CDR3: TGTGCCAGTCGCCAGAGGGGGGAGGGTGAAAAACTGTTTTTT.